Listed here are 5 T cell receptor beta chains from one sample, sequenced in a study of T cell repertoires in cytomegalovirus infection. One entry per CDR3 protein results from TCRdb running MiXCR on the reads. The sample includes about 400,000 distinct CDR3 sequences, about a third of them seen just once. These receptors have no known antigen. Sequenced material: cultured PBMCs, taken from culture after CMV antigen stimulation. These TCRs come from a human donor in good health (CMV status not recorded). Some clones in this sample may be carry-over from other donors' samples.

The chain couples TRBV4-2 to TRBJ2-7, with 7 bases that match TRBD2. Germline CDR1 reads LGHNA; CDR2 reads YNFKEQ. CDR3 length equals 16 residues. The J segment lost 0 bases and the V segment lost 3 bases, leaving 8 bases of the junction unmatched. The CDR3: CASSQSNGRSSYEQYF. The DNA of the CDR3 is TGTGCCAGCAGCCAGAGTAACGGGAGGTCCTCCTACGAGCAGTACTTC.

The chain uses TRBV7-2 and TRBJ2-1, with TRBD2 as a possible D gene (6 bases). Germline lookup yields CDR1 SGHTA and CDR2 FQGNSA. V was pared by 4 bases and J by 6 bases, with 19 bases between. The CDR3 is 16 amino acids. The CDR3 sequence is CASSSTRLVSGNEQFF. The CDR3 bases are TGTGCCAGCAGCTCAACAAGACTAGTTTCAGGCAATGAGCAGTTCTTC.

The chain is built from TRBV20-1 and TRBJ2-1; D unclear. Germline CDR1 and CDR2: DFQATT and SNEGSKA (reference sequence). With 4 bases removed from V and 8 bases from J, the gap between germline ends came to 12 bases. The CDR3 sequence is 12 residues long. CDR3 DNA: TGCAGTGCTAAGGGTGTCTGGGATGAGCAGTTCTTC. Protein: CSAKGVWDEQFF.

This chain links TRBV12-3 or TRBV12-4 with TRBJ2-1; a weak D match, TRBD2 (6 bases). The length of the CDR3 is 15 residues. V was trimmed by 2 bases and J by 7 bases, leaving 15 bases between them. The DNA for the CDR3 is TGTGCCAGCAGTTTACCGATGGGACTGGTAAATGAGCAGTTCTTC. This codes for CASSLPMGLVNEQFF.

In DNA form, the CDR3 reads TGTGCCAGCAGCCCCCGGGCCCCTTCCCCCTATGGCTACACCTTC. This codes for CASSPRAPSPYGYTF. The chain couples TRBV7-8 to TRBJ1-2; D is unclear. The CDR3 has 15 residues. Per the germline V gene, CDR1 is SGHVS and CDR2 is FQNEAQ. V was clipped by 5 bases and J by 4 bases, with 17 bases between them.